This TCR beta chain was obtained from a study of Graves' ophthalmopathy and Graves' hyperthyroidism. Broader study findings: Prediction of ophthalmopathy progression reached roughly 70% sensitivity and approximately 73% specificity.

Remarks on this clonotype: Its antigen is undetermined. A single base separates this from a much larger clone, so it may be a read error.

For repertoire sequencing, the TCR beta CDR3 regions were amplified from RNA transcripts. HTBI primers primed a first-round RT-PCR, and a second-round multiplex PCR followed. TCRdb re-called the multiplex PCR reads through MiXCR, storing one row per CDR3 protein. The sample holds 300,000 to 400,000 distinct CDR3 sequences, roughly 16% seen once. The CDR3 covers 15 residues. The germline V gene encodes CDR1 LGHNA and CDR2 YNFKEQ. This TCR derives from an adult man with Graves' ophthalmopathy. The source material was peripheral blood. The genes are TRBV4-2 and TRBJ2-7; 7 bases line up with TRBD2. The CDR3 DNA sequence: TGTGTCAGCAGCCTAGATCAAGGCGGGAGCTACGAGCAGTACTTC. Translated: CVSSLDQGGSYEQYF.